The 17 T cell receptor beta chains presented below share a single source sample, sequenced in a study of blood T cell repertoires in COVID-19. Sequencing was performed with immunoSEQ multiplex PCR; in TCRdb, only in-frame clones are kept and a portion is missing. Of a few hundred thousand clones listed, 85% were seen once; the top ten hold under 20%. Sequenced: PBMCs or T cells enriched from blood (not recorded which). Receptors originate from a man aged 40-49 years who had recovered from COVID-19.

The chain couples TRBV5-8 to TRBJ2-7; 9 bases fit TRBD1. The junction had 8 bases not matched to a gene; V was cut back by 5 bases and J by 5 bases. CDR3 length: 14 residues. Per the germline V gene, CDR1 is SGHTS and CDR2 is YDEGEE. The CDR3 bases are TGTGCCAGCAGGCCCGGGACAGGGACCCACGAGCAGTACTTC. This sequence encodes CASRPGTGTHEQYF.

This clone was observed a single time. The chain combines TRBV12-3 or TRBV12-4 with TRBJ1-1; 9 positions match TRBD1. Trimming took 5 bases from V and 7 from J; bases not matched to a gene: 5. The length of the CDR3 is 13 residues. CDR3 residues: CASSPGTGIEAFF. CDR3 in DNA: TGTGCCAGCAGTCCCGGGACAGGGATTGAAGCTTTCTTT.

This sequence joins TRBV5-1 and TRBJ2-1, with 11 bases that match TRBD2. Germline V gene lookup returns CDR1 SGHRS and CDR2 YFSETQ. The CDR3 loop spans 15 amino acids. V trimming: 4 bases; J trimming: 4 bases; junction bases outside the gene matches: 4. The CDR3 here is CASSVGLAAYNEQFF. The CDR3 coding sequence is TGCGCCAGCAGCGTGGGACTAGCGGCGTACAATGAGCAGTTCTTC. Filled out from reference TRBV5-1 and TRBJ2-1, the complete variable domain reads KAGVTQTPRYLIKTRGQQVTLSCSPISGHRSVSWYQQTPGQGLQFLFEYFSETQRNKGNFPGRFSGRQFSNSRSEMNVSTLELGDSALYLCASSVGLAAYNEQFFGPGTRLTVL.

The chain employs TRBV29-1 and TRBJ1-1; 7 bases align to TRBD1. Germline values: CDR1 SQVTM, CDR2 ANQGSEA. This CDR3 has 13 amino acids. V lost 0 bases and J lost 11; bases outside the gene matches: 9. In DNA, the CDR3 is TGCAGCGTTGAAGATCCCAGACAGGGTCGGGCTTTCTTT. Translated, it gives CSVEDPRQGRAFF. The full variable domain, completed using reference TRBV29-1 and TRBJ1-1, is SAVISQKPSRDICQRGTSLTIQCQVDSQVTMMFWYRQQPGQSLTLIATANQGSEATYESGFVIDKFPISRPNLTFSTLTVSNMSPEDSSIYLCSVEDPRQGRAFFGQGTRLTVV.

The rearrangement joins TRBV4-1 to TRBJ2-3; a weak D match, TRBD2 (6 bases). The CDR3 has 15 amino acids. In germline, CDR1 is MGHRA, CDR2 YSYEKL. V was cut by 1 base and J by 11 bases, with 19 bases left in between. DNA for the CDR3: TGCGCCAGCAGCCAAGTGCGGGGAGGTGGGGTTGGGCAGTATTTT. This encodes CASSQVRGGGVGQYF.

CDR3 DNA: TGTGCTAGTGGTCCCCTAGGGAACACCGGGGAGCTGTTTTTT. Translation gives CASGPLGNTGELFF. The chain combines TRBV12-5 with TRBJ2-2, with D unclear. CDR3 size: 14 residues. The V end was cut by 5 bases, the J end by 1 base, with 8 bases between. CDR1 is LGHNT, CDR2 FRNRAP, per germline.

This chain connects TRBV5-4 to TRBJ2-3; D is perhaps TRBD2 (5 bases). Trimming took 0 bases from V and 2 from J, leaving 13 bases between them. Germline-derived CDR1 and CDR2 are SGHNT and YYREEE (reference sequence). The CDR3 loop spans 16 amino acids. The CDR3, as DNA: TGTGCCAGCAGCTTGGGGGCGAGCGGACTCACAGATACGCAGTATTTT. Translating gives CASSLGASGLTDTQYF.

The chain employs TRBV19 and TRBJ1-1; D is undetermined. This CDR3 has 14 amino acids. Germline V gene data show CDR1 as LNHDA and CDR2 as SQIVND (reference sequence). Deletions cut 7 bases from V and 5 bases from J, with 17 bases between. CDR3 protein: CASMMSQDFTEAFF. CDR3 nucleotide sequence: TGTGCCAGTATGATGAGTCAGGATTTTACTGAAGCTTTCTTT.

The chain joins TRBV19 to TRBJ1-4; maybe TRBD1 (6 bases). Looked up from germline, CDR1 is LNHDA and CDR2 is SQIVND (reference sequence). Deletions cut 5 bases from V and 5 bases from J, with 15 bases between. This CDR3 comprises 15 residues. CDR3 in DNA: TGTGCCAGTAGTTGGAGGACAGATTCGAATGAAAAACTGTTTTTT. This translates into CASSWRTDSNEKLFF.

The rearrangement links TRBV7-2 to TRBJ2-7; 11 bases line up with TRBD1. CDR1 and CDR2 from the germline V gene are SGHTA and FQGNSA. The CDR3 is made up of 14 amino acids. Trimming at V came to 1 base and at J to 6 bases, leaving 2 bases not matched to a gene. CDR3 sequence reads: CASSLGTGGVEQYF. CDR3 DNA sequence: TGTGCCAGCAGCTTAGGGACAGGGGGCGTCGAGCAGTACTTC.

This clone was seen a single time. The rearrangement links TRBV7-8 to TRBJ1-5; a possible D gene is TRBD1 (6 bases). The CDR3 length is 14 residues. Germline CDR1 and CDR2: SGHVS and FQNEAQ. Trimming shortened V by 5 bases and J by 7 bases, and 15 bases separated the two germline ends. CDR3 bases: TGTGCCAGCAGCCTTTCGGGGGGCCACCAGCCCCAGCATTTT. It encodes CASSLSGGHQPQHF.

The rearrangement uses TRBV7-2 and TRBJ1-6; 7 bases are shared with TRBD1. Germline V gene sequence: CDR1 SGHTA, CDR2 FQGNSA. The V gene end was trimmed by 0 bases and the J gene end by 10 bases; junction bases not matched to a gene: 6. The CDR3 is made up of 15 amino acids. The CDR3 nucleotides read TGTGCCAGCAGCTTAGCCGAGGGGGCGCGGTCACCCCTCCACTTT. Translated, it gives CASSLAEGARSPLHF.

The V and J genes are TRBV9 and TRBJ2-7; TRBD2 matches 7 bases. Trimming at V came to 0 bases and at J to 2 bases, leaving 8 bases not matched to a gene. This CDR3 has 16 amino acids. Germline V lookup: CDR1 SGDLS, CDR2 YYNGEE. This CDR3 reads CASSVAGGGFPYEQYF. The CDR3 DNA follows: TGTGCCAGCAGCGTAGCTGGGGGGGGTTTCCCCTACGAGCAGTACTTC.

The chain recombines TRBV29-1 with TRBJ1-1; 7 bases fit TRBD1. CDR1 is SQVTM and CDR2 is ANQGSEA in the germline V gene. V lost 3 bases and J lost 7; bases outside the gene matches: 5. The CDR3 is 12 residues long. The chain's CDR3 is CSVDPTGVEAFF. DNA for the CDR3: TGCAGCGTTGACCCCACAGGGGTTGAAGCTTTCTTT.

This rearrangement joins TRBV10-3 to TRBJ2-5; D might be TRBD2 (6 bases). Germline V gives CDR1 ENHRY, CDR2 SYGVKD. Trimming removed 3 bases from V and 4 bases from J, with 15 bases in between. The CDR3 spans 15 residues. The CDR3 DNA follows: TGTGCCATCAGTGAAGAAGCGGGTATGGGAGAGACCCAGTACTTC. Protein product: CAISEEAGMGETQYF.

This rearrangement joins TRBV15 to TRBJ2-4; D unresolved. Trimming left V 0 bases short and J 9 bases short, with 12 bases between. The CDR3 extends over 14 amino acids. CDR1 is LNHNV and CDR2 is YYDKDF in the germline V gene (reference sequence). CDR3 sequence reads: CATSRESGGGIQYF. The CDR3 region has the DNA TGTGCCACCAGCAGAGAATCCGGTGGTGGCATTCAGTACTTC.

The chain recombines TRBV9 with TRBJ1-2; D might be TRBD1 (6 bases). CDR3 length: 13 residues. The V gene lost 5 bases and the J gene lost 4 bases, with 12 bases spanning the gap. Germline V gives CDR1 SGDLS, CDR2 YYNGEE. The DNA of the CDR3 is TGTGCCAGCAGTCGGGGGGGCGTCTATGGCTACACCTTC. The encoded protein is CASSRGGVYGYTF.